The 27 T cell receptor beta chains below all came from one sample that was sequenced in a study of blood T cell repertoires in COVID-19. Sequencing used immunoSEQ multiplex PCR; TCRdb keeps in-frame clones, though not all of them. The sample lists some 180,000 clones; around 80% were seen once. Sequencing was done on a sample of PBMCs or T cells enriched from blood (not recorded which). Every receptor here comes from a woman in her 70s in a cohort exposed to, infected with or recovered from COVID-19 (not recorded which).

The rearrangement links TRBV12-1 to TRBJ2-4; the D call TRBD1 from the table was never checked on the DNA. TRBV12-1 is annotated as a pseudogene. The CDR3 loop spans 14 amino acids. CDR3 coding DNA: TGTGCCACCCACGACAGCCTAGCCAAAAACATTCAGTACTTC. Translation: CATHDSLAKNIQYF.

This clone was seen a few times. The chain is built from TRBV27 and TRBJ2-7; TRBD2 matches at 7 bases. CDR3 length: 14 amino acids. Trimming at V came to 6 bases and at J to 5 bases, leaving 10 bases not matched to a gene. Germline V lookup: CDR1 MNHEY, CDR2 SMNVEV (reference sequence). CDR3 DNA sequence: TGTGCCAGCAGCCTCCTCCGGAGCGGGGACGAGCAGTACTTC. The encoded protein is CASSLLRSGDEQYF.

The J gene is TRBJ1-5, the V gene TRBV14; D is undetermined. V gave up 1 base and J gave up 7 bases, with 5 bases separating them. The CDR3 is 12 amino acids. Per germline, CDR1 SGHDN and CDR2 FVKESK. The CDR3, as DNA: TGTGCCAGCAGCCAAGTCGGGCAGCCCCAGCATTTT. This translates into CASSQVGQPQHF.

Written as DNA, the CDR3 is TGCGCCAGCAGCTTGTGGTCACCGGGGGACCCTGGAAACACCATATATTTT. Residues: CASSLWSPGDPGNTIYF. V is TRBV5-1 and J is TRBJ1-3, with D perhaps TRBD1 (5 bases). This CDR3 has 17 amino acids. Germline V gene sequence: CDR1 SGHRS, CDR2 YFSETQ. With 1 base removed from V and 2 bases from J, the gap between germline ends came to 16 bases.

The J gene is TRBJ2-7, the V gene TRBV5-3; 12 positions agree with TRBD2. Being an ORF, TRBV5-3 has a function that is uncertain. The CDR3 has 20 residues. The V gene end was trimmed by 4 bases and the J gene end by 1 base; junction bases not matched to a gene: 18. This chain's CDR3 is CARSGWKGTGTSGPSYEQYF. The CDR3 bases are TGTGCCAGAAGCGGTTGGAAGGGTACCGGGACTAGCGGGCCGTCCTACGAGCAGTACTTC.

The chain recombines TRBV5-1 with TRBJ2-7; TRBD1 matches at 9 bases. CDR1 is SGHRS and CDR2 is YFSETQ in the germline V gene. The V segment lost 4 bases and the J segment 4 bases; nucleotides outside the gene matches: 12. CDR3 length: 16 residues. For the CDR3, the DNA is TGCGCCAGCAGCAGAGCCGGGACAGGGAGGGGGTACGAGCAGTACTTC. Protein product: CASSRAGTGRGYEQYF.

The rearrangement uses TRBV2 and TRBJ2-5; 7 bases line up with TRBD2. The V gene end was trimmed by 7 bases and the J gene end by 1 base; junction bases not matched to a gene: 3. The V gene's germline CDR1 is SNHLY and CDR2 FYNNEI. The CDR3 has 13 amino acids. The CDR3 here is CASKRDSQETQYF. The CDR3 nucleotides are TGTGCCAGCAAGCGGGATTCCCAAGAGACCCAGTACTTC.

The chain recombines TRBV6-5 with TRBJ1-6; 8 nucleotides align to TRBD1. V trimming: 9 bases; J trimming: 10 bases; junction bases outside the gene matches: 8. CDR1 MNHEY and CDR2 SVGAGI come from the germline V gene. The CDR3 has 13 residues. For the CDR3, the DNA is TGTGCCAGTGAGACAGGGGATGGCTCACCCCTCCACTTT. Translated, it gives CASETGDGSPLHF.

A word on this clone: The germline gene is not matched at one end of the junction; a read error may be the cause. The V and J genes are TRBV30 and TRBJ1-5; a possible D gene is TRBD1 (5 bases). The germline CDR1 and CDR2 sequences are GTSNPN and SVGIG (reference sequence). CDR3 length: 15 residues. CDR3 region: CAWSLKTWGNQSQHF. Written as DNA, the CDR3 is TGTGCCTGGAGTCTGAAGACCTGGGGCAATCAGTCCCAGCATTTT.

This clone was seen more than once but under ten times. V gene TRBV2 combines with J gene TRBJ2-2, with D tentatively TRBD2 (5 bases). Germline-derived CDR1 and CDR2 are SNHLY and FYNNEI. This CDR3 contains 13 residues. The V end lost 9 bases, the J end lost 3 bases, and 11 bases lay between the germline ends. CDR3 sequence reads: CASSVDYTGELFF. The CDR3 DNA follows: TGTGCCAGTTCGGTGGACTACACCGGGGAGCTGTTTTTT.

J is TRBJ2-7 and V is TRBV4-2, with 7 bases matching TRBD2. With V trimmed by 6 bases and J by 1 base, 12 bases remained unmatched. Germline loops: CDR1 LGHNA, CDR2 YNFKEQ. The CDR3 loop spans 16 amino acids. The CDR3 DNA follows: TGTGCCAGCAGTCCGACTAGCAGGCTCCGGTCCTACGAGCAGTACTTC. It is translated as CASSPTSRLRSYEQYF.

CDR3: CASSATGYYEQYF. The CDR3 DNA reads TGTGCCAGTAGTGCGACAGGGTACTACGAGCAGTACTTC. V and J are TRBV19 and TRBJ2-7, with TRBD1 identical over 7 bases. The junction had 4 bases not matched to a gene; V was cut back by 5 bases and J by 3 bases. This CDR3 has 13 amino acids. Germline V gene lookup returns CDR1 LNHDA and CDR2 SQIVND (reference sequence). Full variable domain (missing parts from reference TRBV19 and TRBJ2-7): DGGITQSPKYLFRKEGQNVTLSCEQNLNHDAMYWYRQDPGQGLRLIYYSQIVNDFQKGDIAEGYSVSREKKESFPLTVTSAQKNPTAFYLCASSATGYYEQYFGPGTRLTVT.

This rearrangement joins TRBV12-3 or TRBV12-4 to TRBJ1-1; D remains unclear. The CDR3 is 11 residues long. The ends were cut back, 2 bases at V and 5 bases at J, with 3 bases in the middle. The CDR3 reads CASSLSTEAFF. The DNA of the CDR3 is TGTGCCAGCAGTTTATCGACTGAAGCTTTCTTT.

V usage is TRBV3-1 (or the pseudogene TRBV3-2) and J usage is TRBJ2-7; D ambiguous. The length of the CDR3 is 11 residues. The V gene lost 5 bases and the J gene lost 5 bases, with 7 bases spanning the gap. CDR1 is LGHDT, CDR2 YNNKEL, per germline (reference sequence). The CDR3 loop reads CASSFRDEQYF. The CDR3 coding sequence is TGTGCCAGCAGCTTTCGAGACGAGCAGTACTTC.

This chain joins TRBV3-1 (or the pseudogene TRBV3-2) and TRBJ2-3, with TRBD2 matching 11 bases. CDR3 length equals 19 residues. The germline gives CDR1 LGHDT, CDR2 YNNKEL (reference sequence). With 0 bases clipped from V and 0 bases from J, the junction kept 8 bases outside the gene matches. The CDR3 nucleotides read TGTGCCAGCAGCCAAGACCGACCGGGACTAGCGGTTAGCACAGATACGCAGTATTTT. Its protein product is CASSQDRPGLAVSTDTQYF.

This chain joins TRBV12-3 or TRBV12-4 and TRBJ1-1, with TRBD1 identical over 7 bases. This CDR3 contains 13 residues. The V segment lost 3 bases and the J segment 5 bases; nucleotides outside the gene matches: 3. The CDR3 region is CASSLTGRTEAFF. DNA of the CDR3: TGTGCCAGCAGTTTGACAGGGAGGACTGAAGCTTTCTTT.

This chain joins TRBV9 and TRBJ1-4; TRBD1 might be the D (6 bases). Germline V CDR1 and CDR2: SGDLS, YYNGEE. This CDR3 has 17 residues. V was cut by 0 bases and J by 2 bases, with 14 bases left in between. CDR3 DNA: TGTGCCAGCAGCGTAGGGGTCAGGGGAAGTACTAATGAAAAACTGTTTTTT. This gives the protein CASSVGVRGSTNEKLFF.

This CDR3 is CASSQRQDETQYF. As DNA, the CDR3 is TGTGCCAGCTCACAACGACAGGACGAGACCCAGTACTTC. The rearrangement uses TRBV18 and TRBJ2-5; D possibly corresponds to TRBD1 (6 bases). The CDR3 sequence is 13 residues long. CDR1 and CDR2 (germline): KGHSH, LQKENI. Trimming shortened V by 4 bases and J by 5 bases, and 11 bases separated the two germline ends.

The rearrangement joins TRBV21-1 to TRBJ2-5; the DNA was not compared with TRBD1, the D call given in the table. TRBV21-1 is shown as a pseudogene. This CDR3 region has 18 residues. The DNA of the CDR3 is TGTGCCAGCAGCAACGAAATGACAGGGAAGGGATGCCAAGAGACCCAGTACTTC. Encoded protein: CASSNEMTGKGCQETQYF.

J is TRBJ1-4 and V is TRBV4-3; D is ambiguous. Trimming shortened V by 0 bases and J by 7 bases, and 6 bases separated the two germline ends. The CDR3 has 13 amino acids. The germline V gene encodes CDR1 LGHNA and CDR2 YSLEER. DNA for the CDR3: TGCGCCAGCAGCCAAGATATCGGTGAAAAACTGTTTTTT. Translation gives CASSQDIGEKLFF.

This clone was counted at least ten times. V is TRBV4-2 and J is TRBJ1-2; no firm D call. The CDR3 totals 14 residues. In germline, CDR1 is LGHNA, CDR2 YNFKEQ. Deletions cut 5 bases from V and 4 bases from J, with 14 bases between. DNA of the CDR3: TGTGCCAGCAGCTACTTCAGCGGAGGCTATGGCTACACCTTC. Residues: CASSYFSGGYGYTF.

CDR3 nucleotide sequence: TGTGCCAGCAGCTTGGTTATAGGGACAGGGATCCCCTATGGCTACACCTTC. It translates to CASSLVIGTGIPYGYTF. V is TRBV5-4 and J is TRBJ1-2; the match to TRBD1 covers 9 bases. Germline CDR1 is SGHNT and CDR2 is YYREEE (reference sequence). With 0 bases clipped from V and 4 bases from J, the junction kept 10 bases outside the gene matches. The CDR3 totals 17 residues.

This chain joins TRBV11-1 and TRBJ2-7; D might be TRBD1 (6 bases). Germline V gene data show CDR1 as SGHAT and CDR2 as FQDESV (reference sequence). V gave up 2 bases and J gave up 7 bases, with 12 bases separating them. This CDR3 has 13 amino acids. The CDR3 sequence is CASSLNRDPEQYF. The CDR3 DNA follows: TGTGCCAGCAGCTTAAACAGGGACCCGGAGCAGTACTTC.

The rearrangement joins TRBV24-1 to TRBJ2-7; tentatively, D is TRBD1 (5 bases). The CDR3 length is 14 residues. Germline CDR1 KGHDR, CDR2 SFDVKD. V was cut by 2 bases and J by 5 bases, with 12 bases left in between. CDR3 region: CATSDSGRVDEQYF. CDR3 nucleotide sequence: TGTGCCACCAGTGATTCGGGCAGGGTCGACGAGCAGTACTTC.

This clone was seen more than once but under ten times. The chain's CDR3 is CASHDSQNTEAFF. The CDR3 DNA is TGCGCCAGCCACGACAGCCAAAACACTGAAGCTTTCTTT. The chain links TRBV5-1 to TRBJ1-1; the D gene is possibly TRBD1 (5 bases). Trimming shortened V by 7 bases and J by 2 bases, and 12 bases separated the two germline ends. Per germline, CDR1 SGHRS and CDR2 YFSETQ. CDR3 size: 13 residues.

The chain joins TRBV6-5 to TRBJ1-2; D uncertain. The germline V and J ends were trimmed by 4 bases and 7 bases, with 16 bases remaining between them. Germline CDR1 is MNHEY and CDR2 is SVGAGI. The CDR3 consists of 14 residues. The CDR3 DNA follows: TGTGCCAGCAGTTCATCTCCCCGGAGTCGTGGCTACACCTTC. It encodes CASSSSPRSRGYTF.

This clone has a handful of counts. J is TRBJ1-6 and V is TRBV11-2; 7 bases agree with TRBD1. J lost 11 bases, V lost 6 bases, and 10 bases had no gene match. The CDR3 is 14 amino acids. Germline V lookup: CDR1 SGHAT, CDR2 FQNNGV. The CDR3 here is CASSHSTGKTPLHF. The DNA for the CDR3 is TGTGCCAGCAGTCACTCGACAGGGAAAACACCCCTCCACTTT.